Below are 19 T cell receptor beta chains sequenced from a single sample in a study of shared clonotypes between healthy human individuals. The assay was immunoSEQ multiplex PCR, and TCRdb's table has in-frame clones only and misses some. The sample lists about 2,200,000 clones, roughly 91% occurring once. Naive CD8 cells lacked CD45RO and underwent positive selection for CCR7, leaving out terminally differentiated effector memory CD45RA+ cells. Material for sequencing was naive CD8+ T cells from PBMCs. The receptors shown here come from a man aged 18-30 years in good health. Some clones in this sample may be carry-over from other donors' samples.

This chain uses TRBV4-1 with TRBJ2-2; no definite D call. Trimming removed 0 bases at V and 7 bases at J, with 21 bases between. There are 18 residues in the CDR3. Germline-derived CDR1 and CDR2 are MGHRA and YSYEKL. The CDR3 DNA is TGCGCCAGCAGCCAAGATCCGCCTCTAATGTGGGATGGCGGGGAGCTGTTTTTT. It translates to CASSQDPPLMWDGGELFF.

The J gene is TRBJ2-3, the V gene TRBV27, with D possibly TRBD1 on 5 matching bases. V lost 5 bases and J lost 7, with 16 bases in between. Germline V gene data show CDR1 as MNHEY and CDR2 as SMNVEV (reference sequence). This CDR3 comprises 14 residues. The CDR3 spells CASSPRRGANTQYF. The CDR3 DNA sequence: TGTGCCAGCAGTCCCCGTAGGGGCGCAAATACGCAGTATTTT.

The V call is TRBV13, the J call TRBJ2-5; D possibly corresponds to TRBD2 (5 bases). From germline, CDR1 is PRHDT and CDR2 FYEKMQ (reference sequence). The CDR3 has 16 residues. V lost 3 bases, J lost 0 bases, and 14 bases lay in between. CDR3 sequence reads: CASSFGGSDNQETQYF. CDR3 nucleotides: TGTGCCAGCAGCTTCGGTGGTAGCGACAACCAAGAGACCCAGTACTTC.

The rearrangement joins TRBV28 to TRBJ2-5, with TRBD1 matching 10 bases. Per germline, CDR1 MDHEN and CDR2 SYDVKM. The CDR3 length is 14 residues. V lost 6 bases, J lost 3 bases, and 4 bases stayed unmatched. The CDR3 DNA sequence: TGTGCCAGCAGGCCGACAGGGGGCGAAGAGACCCAGTACTTC. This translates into CASRPTGGEETQYF.

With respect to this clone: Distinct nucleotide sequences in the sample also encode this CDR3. In DNA, the CDR3 is TGTGCCAGCAGTTACTCCTCTGGAAACACCATATATTTT. Amino acids: CASSYSSGNTIYF. This chain connects TRBV28 to TRBJ1-3, with no clear D. V dropped 4 bases and J dropped 0 bases, with 4 bases sitting between them. Germline lookup yields CDR1 MDHEN and CDR2 SYDVKM. The CDR3 totals 13 residues.

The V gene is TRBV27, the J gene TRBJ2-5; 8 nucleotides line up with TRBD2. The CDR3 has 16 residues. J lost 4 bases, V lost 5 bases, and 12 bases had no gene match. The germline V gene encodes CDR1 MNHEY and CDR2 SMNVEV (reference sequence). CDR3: CASSPGLGGSPETQYF. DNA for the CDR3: TGTGCCAGCAGTCCGGGACTAGGAGGCAGTCCAGAGACCCAGTACTTC.

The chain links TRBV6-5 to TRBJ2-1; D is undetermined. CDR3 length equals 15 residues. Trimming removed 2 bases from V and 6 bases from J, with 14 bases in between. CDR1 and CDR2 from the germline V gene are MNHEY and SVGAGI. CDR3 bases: TGTGCCAGCAGTTACGTGCTAACTCCTAGCAATGAGCAGTTCTTC. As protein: CASSYVLTPSNEQFF.

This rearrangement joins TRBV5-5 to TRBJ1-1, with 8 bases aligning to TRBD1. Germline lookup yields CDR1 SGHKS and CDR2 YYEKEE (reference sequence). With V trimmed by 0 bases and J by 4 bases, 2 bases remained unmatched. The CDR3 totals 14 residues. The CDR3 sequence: CASSLDRGGTEAFF. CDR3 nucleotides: TGTGCCAGCAGCTTGGACAGGGGGGGCACTGAAGCTTTCTTT.

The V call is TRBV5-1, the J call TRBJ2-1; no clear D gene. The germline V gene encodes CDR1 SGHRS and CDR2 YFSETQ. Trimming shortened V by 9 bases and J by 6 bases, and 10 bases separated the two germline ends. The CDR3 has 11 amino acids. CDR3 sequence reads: CATGTLNEQFF. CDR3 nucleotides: TGCGCCACCGGCACTCTCAATGAGCAGTTCTTC.

In nucleotides, the CDR3 is TGTGCCAGCAGCTTGCCCGGGACAGGGGAAGCTGGCGAGCAGTTCTTC. Its translation: CASSLPGTGEAGEQFF. The rearrangement links TRBV5-6 to TRBJ2-1; 10 bases map to TRBD1. With V trimmed by 1 base and J by 10 bases, 11 bases remained unmatched. CDR1 is SGHDT and CDR2 is YYEEEE in the germline V gene. The CDR3 length is 16 residues.

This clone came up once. CDR3 nucleotide sequence: TGTGCCAGCAGCGTCGAATCACTAGCGGGGCCCATAGATACGCAGTATTTT. It specifies CASSVESLAGPIDTQYF. V gene TRBV2 combines with J gene TRBJ2-3, with 10 bases lining up with TRBD2. Trimming took 6 bases from V and 5 from J; bases not matched to a gene: 14. The CDR3 totals 17 residues. Per germline, CDR1 SNHLY and CDR2 FYNNEI.

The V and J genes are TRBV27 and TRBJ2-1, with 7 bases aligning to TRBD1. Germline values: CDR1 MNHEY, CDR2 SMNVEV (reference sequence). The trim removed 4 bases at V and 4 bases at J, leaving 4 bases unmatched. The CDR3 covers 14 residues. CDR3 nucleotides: TGTGCCAGCAGTTCGAAGACAGGGTACAATGAGCAGTTCTTC. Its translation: CASSSKTGYNEQFF.

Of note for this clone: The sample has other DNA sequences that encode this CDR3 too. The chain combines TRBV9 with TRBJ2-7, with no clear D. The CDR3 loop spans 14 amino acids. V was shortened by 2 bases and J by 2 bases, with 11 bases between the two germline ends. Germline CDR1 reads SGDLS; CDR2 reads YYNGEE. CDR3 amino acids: CASSVGRVAYEQYF. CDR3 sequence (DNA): TGTGCCAGCAGCGTTGGACGGGTAGCCTACGAGCAGTACTTC.

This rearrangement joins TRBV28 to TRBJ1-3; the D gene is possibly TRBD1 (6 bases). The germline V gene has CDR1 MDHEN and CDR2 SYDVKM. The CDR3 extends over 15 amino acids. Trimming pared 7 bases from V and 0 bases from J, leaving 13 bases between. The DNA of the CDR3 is TGTGCCAGCACCGGTGGGACAAACTCTGGAAACACCATATATTTT. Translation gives CASTGGTNSGNTIYF.

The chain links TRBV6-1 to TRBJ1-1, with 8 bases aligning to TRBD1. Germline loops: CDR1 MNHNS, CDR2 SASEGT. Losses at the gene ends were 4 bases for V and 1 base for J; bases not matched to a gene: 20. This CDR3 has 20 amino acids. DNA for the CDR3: TGTGCCAGCAGTGCGCCGGGACAGGCGTTTCTCACCGCTACGAACACTGAAGCTTTCTTT. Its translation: CASSAPGQAFLTATNTEAFF.

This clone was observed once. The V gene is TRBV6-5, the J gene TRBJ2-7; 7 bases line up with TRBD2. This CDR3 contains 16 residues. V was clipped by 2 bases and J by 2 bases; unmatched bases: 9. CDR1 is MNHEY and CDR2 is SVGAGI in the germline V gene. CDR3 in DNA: TGTGCCAGCAGTTACCCCGCCGGGCGGGGGACCTACGAGCAGTACTTC. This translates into CASSYPAGRGTYEQYF.

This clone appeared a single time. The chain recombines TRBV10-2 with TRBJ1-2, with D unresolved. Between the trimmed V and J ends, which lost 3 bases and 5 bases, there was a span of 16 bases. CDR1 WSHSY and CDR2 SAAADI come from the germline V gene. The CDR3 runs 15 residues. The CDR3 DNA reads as TGCGCCAGCAGTGAAAGGAGGGAGGGAAAATATGGCTACACCTTC. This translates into CASSERREGKYGYTF.

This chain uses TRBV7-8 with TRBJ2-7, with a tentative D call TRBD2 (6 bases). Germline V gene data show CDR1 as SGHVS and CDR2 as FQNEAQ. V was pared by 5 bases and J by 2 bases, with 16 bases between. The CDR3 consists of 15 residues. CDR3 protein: CASSLTSFGTYEQYF. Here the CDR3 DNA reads TGTGCCAGCAGCCTGACTAGTTTTGGGACCTACGAGCAGTACTTC.

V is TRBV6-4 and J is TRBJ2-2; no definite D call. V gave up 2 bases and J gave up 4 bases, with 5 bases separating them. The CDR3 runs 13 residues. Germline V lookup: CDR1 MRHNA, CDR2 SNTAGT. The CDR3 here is CASSDGTTGELFF. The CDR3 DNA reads TGTGCCAGCAGTGACGGTACCACCGGGGAGCTGTTTTTT.